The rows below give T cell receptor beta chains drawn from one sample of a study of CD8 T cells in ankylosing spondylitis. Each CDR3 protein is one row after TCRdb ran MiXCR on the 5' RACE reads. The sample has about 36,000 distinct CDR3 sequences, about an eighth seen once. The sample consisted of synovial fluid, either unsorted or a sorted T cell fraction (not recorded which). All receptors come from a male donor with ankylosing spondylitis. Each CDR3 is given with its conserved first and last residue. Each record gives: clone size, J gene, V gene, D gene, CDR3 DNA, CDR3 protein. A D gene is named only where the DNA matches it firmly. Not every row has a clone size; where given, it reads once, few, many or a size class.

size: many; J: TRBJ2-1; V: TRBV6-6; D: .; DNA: TGTGCCAGCAGTTACCCGAATGAGCAGTTCTTC; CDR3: CASSYPNEQFF
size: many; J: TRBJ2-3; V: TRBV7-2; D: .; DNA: TGTGCCAGCACCGATCCTCCTAAAGATACGCAGTATTTT; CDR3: CASTDPPKDTQYF
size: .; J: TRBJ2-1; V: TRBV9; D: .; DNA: TGTGCCAGCAGCGTAGGTGGGGGGGGGCCCCATGAGCAGTTCTTC; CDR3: CASSVGGGGPHEQFF
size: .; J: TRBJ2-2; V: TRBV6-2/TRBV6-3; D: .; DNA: TGTGCCGGCAGTCATTCCATAGAAGGAGGCATTACCACCGGGGAGCTGTTTTTT; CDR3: CAGSHSIEGGITTGELFF
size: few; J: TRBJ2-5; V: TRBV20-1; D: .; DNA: TGCAGTGCTAGAGGAGGGACATTGTACCAAGAGACCCAGTACTTC; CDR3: CSARGGTLYQETQYF
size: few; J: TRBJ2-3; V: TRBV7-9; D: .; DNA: TGTGCCAGCAGCTTCGGGGCAGACCCCACAGATACGCAGTATTTT; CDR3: CASSFGADPTDTQYF
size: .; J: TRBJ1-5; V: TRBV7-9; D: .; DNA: TGTGCCAGCAGCTTGGGCAATCAGCCCCAGCATTTT; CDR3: CASSLGNQPQHF
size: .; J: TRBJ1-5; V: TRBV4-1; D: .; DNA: TGCGCCAGCAGCCAAGATACAGGGAGCAATCAGCCCCAGCATTTT; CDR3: CASSQDTGSNQPQHF
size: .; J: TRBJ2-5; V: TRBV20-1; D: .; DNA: TGCAGTGCTAGAAGGACAGCCTCTTCCGAGGCCCAGTACTTC; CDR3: CSARRTASSEAQYF
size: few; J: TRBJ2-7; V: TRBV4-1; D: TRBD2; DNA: TGCGCCAGCAGCCATAGCCTAAGCGGGAGCCACTACGAGCAGTACTTC; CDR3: CASSHSLSGSHYEQYF
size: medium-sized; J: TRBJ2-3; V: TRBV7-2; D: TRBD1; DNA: TGTGCCAGCAGCGGGACAGGGTTTGACACAGATACGCAGTATTTT; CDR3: CASSGTGFDTDTQYF
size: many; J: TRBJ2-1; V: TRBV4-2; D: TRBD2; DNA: TGTGCCAGCAGCCGAATAGCGGGAGAGGGCAATGAGCAGTTCTTC; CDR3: CASSRIAGEGNEQFF
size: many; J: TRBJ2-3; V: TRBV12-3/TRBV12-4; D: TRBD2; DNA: TGTGCCAGCTGGGGACTAGCGGGGTACACAGATACGCAGTATTTT; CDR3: CASWGLAGYTDTQYF
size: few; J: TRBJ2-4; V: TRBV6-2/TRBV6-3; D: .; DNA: TGTGCCAGCAGCCAGGGGCCCCAAGGGGACATTCAGTACTTC; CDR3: CASSQGPQGDIQYF
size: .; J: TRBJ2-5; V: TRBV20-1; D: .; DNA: TGCAGTGCTAGCGGGAGCGTTCAGGAGACCCAGTACTTC; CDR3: CSASGSVQETQYF
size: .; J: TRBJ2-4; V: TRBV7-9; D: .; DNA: TGTGCCAGCAGCTTCAGGGGCTGGAACATTCAGTACTTC; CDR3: CASSFRGWNIQYF
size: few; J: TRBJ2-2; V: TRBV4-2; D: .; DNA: TGTGCCAGCAGCCAAAGTGGGGGGCTTGCCGGGGAGCTGTTTTTT; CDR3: CASSQSGGLAGELFF
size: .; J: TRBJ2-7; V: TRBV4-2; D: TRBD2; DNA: TGTGCCACCGAAGCTAGCGGGAGTAAAGAGCAGTACTTC; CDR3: CATEASGSKEQYF
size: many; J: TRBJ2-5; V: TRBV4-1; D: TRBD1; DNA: TGCGCCAGCAGCCAAGCCCCGGGACAGGGGACGCCATGGTACCAAGAGACCCAGTACTTC; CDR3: CASSQAPGQGTPWYQETQYF
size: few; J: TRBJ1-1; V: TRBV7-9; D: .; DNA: TGTGCCAGCAGCCCCCAGCCTCGGGTCGTCACTGAAGCTTTCTTT; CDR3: CASSPQPRVVTEAFF
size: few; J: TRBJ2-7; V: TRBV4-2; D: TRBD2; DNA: TGTGCCAGCAGCCCGGAGGGACTATCCTACGAGCAGTACTTC; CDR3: CASSPEGLSYEQYF
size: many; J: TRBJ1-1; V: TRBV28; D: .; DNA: TGTGCCAGCAGATCGACGGATCTTGAAGCTTTCTTT; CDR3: CASRSTDLEAFF
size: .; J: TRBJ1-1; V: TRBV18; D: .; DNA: TGTGCCAGCTCACCACGGCGGCAGGCGAACACTGAAGCTTTCTTT; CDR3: CASSPRRQANTEAFF